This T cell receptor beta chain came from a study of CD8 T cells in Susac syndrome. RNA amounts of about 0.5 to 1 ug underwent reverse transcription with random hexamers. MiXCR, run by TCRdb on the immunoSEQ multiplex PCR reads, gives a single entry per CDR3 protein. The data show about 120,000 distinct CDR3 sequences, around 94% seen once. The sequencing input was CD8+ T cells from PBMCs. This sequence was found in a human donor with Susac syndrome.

The chain's CDR3 is CASSYNGVLAKNIQYF. The CDR3 nucleotides are TGTGCCAGCAGTTACAACGGGGTACTAGCCAAAAACATTCAGTACTTC. The gene calls are TRBV6-5 and TRBJ2-4; a weak D match, TRBD2 (5 bases). CDR1 and CDR2 from the germline V gene are MNHEY and SVGAGI. The ends were cut back, 2 bases at V and 0 bases at J, with 11 bases in the middle. The CDR3 sequence is 16 residues long.